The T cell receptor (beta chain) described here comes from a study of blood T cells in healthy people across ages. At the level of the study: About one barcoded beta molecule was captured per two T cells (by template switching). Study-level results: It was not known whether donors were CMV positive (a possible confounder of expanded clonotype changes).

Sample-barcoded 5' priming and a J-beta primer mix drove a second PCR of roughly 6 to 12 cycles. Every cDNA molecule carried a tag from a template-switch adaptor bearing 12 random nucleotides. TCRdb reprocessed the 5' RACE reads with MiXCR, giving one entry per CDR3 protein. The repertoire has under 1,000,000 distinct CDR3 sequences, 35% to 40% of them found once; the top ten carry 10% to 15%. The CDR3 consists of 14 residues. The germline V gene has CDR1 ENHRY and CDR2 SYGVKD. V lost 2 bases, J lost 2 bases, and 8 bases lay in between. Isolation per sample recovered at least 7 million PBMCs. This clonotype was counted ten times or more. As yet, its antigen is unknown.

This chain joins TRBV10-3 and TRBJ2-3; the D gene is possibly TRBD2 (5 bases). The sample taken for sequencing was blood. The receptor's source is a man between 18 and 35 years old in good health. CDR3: CAISEGGFTDTQYF. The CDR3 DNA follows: TGTGCCATCAGTGAGGGAGGATTCACAGATACGCAGTATTTT.